These 6 T cell receptor beta chains share one sample of origin, sequenced in a study of blood T cell repertoires in COVID-19. Data came from immunoSEQ multiplex PCR; TCRdb stores just in-frame clones and leaves some out. The repertoire holds a few hundred thousand clones, with about nine tenths as singletons. Sequenced input: PBMCs or T cells enriched from blood (not recorded which). The receptors originated from a man aged 30-40 years who had recovered from COVID-19.

This rearrangement joins TRBV6-1 to TRBJ1-5; D possibly corresponds to TRBD1 (6 bases). From germline, CDR1 is MNHNS and CDR2 SASEGT. V was cut by 3 bases and J by 3 bases, with 15 bases left in between. The CDR3 has 16 amino acids. In DNA form, the CDR3 reads TGTGCCAGCAGTGAGGAGACAGGCCTTTTCAATCAGCCCCAGCATTTT. The encoded protein is CASSEETGLFNQPQHF.

The chain links TRBV14 to TRBJ2-1; 15 positions agree with TRBD2. The CDR3 runs to 17 residues. The J segment lost 8 bases and the V segment lost 4 bases, leaving 9 bases of the junction unmatched. The germline CDR1 and CDR2 sequences are SGHDN and FVKESK. The CDR3 loop reads CASSPGLAGGRAHEQFF. For the CDR3, the DNA is TGTGCCAGCAGCCCTGGACTAGCGGGAGGGCGGGCTCATGAGCAGTTCTTC.

This chain uses TRBV7-2 with TRBJ2-6; D is unresolved. Germline assignment: CDR1 SGHTA and CDR2 FQGNSA. Between the trimmed V and J ends, which lost 5 bases and 0 bases, there was a span of 8 bases. The CDR3 totals 15 residues. CDR3 sequence: CASSLSSSGANVLTF. Here the CDR3 DNA reads TGTGCCAGCAGCCTATCTAGCTCTGGGGCCAACGTCCTGACTTTC.

The rearrangement joins TRBV5-6 to TRBJ1-6; 8 bases fit TRBD1. The CDR3 totals 18 residues. The junction had 9 bases not matched to a gene; V was cut back by 4 bases and J by 0 bases. Germline CDR1 is SGHDT and CDR2 is YYEEEE. CDR3 nucleotide sequence: TGTGCCAGCAGCCTCAGGGGGCCCCTGAGCTCCTATAATTCACCCCTCCACTTT. Its protein product is CASSLRGPLSSYNSPLHF.

This clone was picked up one time. This chain connects TRBV6-6 to TRBJ2-7, with D uncertain. V was cut by 2 bases and J by 6 bases, with 5 bases left in between. CDR3 length equals 11 residues. Per germline, CDR1 MNHNY and CDR2 SVGAGI (reference sequence). As DNA, the CDR3 is TGTGCCAGCAGTTACGATAGCGAGCAGTACTTC. Encoded protein: CASSYDSEQYF.

The table lists this clone with a few counts. The V gene is TRBV27, the J gene TRBJ1-2, with 8 bases identical to TRBD1. After removal of 4 bases from V and 4 bases from J, the junction contained 11 bases not matched to a gene. The CDR3 sequence is 16 residues long. CDR1 is MNHEY and CDR2 is SMNVEV in the germline V gene (reference sequence). The CDR3 here is CASSSWTGTLGYGYTF. CDR3 DNA: TGTGCCAGCAGTTCTTGGACAGGGACGTTGGGCTATGGCTACACCTTC.